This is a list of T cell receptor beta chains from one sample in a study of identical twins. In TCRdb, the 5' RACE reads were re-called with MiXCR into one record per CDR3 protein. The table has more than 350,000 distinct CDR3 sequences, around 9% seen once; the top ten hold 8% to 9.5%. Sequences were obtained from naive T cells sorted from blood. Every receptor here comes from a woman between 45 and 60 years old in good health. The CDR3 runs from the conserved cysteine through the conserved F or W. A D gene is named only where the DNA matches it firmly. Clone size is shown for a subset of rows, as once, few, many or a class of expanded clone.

DNA: TGTGCCAGCCGCGGACTAGCGGGATTGACCGGGGAGCTGTTTTTT
CDR3: CASRGLAGLTGELFF
V: TRBV5-6
size: few
J: TRBJ2-2
D: TRBD2

DNA: TGTGCCAGCAGGTTAACCTACGAGCAGTACTTC
CDR3: CASRLTYEQYF
V: TRBV2
size: .
J: TRBJ2-7
D: .

DNA: TGCAGCCCCCGCGGGGTCATAGCCAATGACCAGTTCTTC
CDR3: CSPRGVIANDQFF
V: TRBV20-1
size: .
J: TRBJ2-1
D: .

DNA: TGCAGCGTCACCCTTACAGATACGCAGTATTTT
CDR3: CSVTLTDTQYF
V: TRBV29-1
size: many
J: TRBJ2-3
D: .

DNA: TGTGCCAGCCATAGCGGGAGGCGAAACAATGAGCAGTTCTTC
CDR3: CASHSGRRNNEQFF
V: TRBV3-1
size: .
J: TRBJ2-1
D: TRBD2

DNA: TGCGCCAGCAGCTTGCAATCGACTTTCGGATCACCCCTCCACTTT
CDR3: CASSLQSTFGSPLHF
V: TRBV5-1
size: .
J: TRBJ1-6
D: .

DNA: TGCGCCAGCAGCTTCTGGGGACAGGGGGCAGGGACTGAAGCTTTCTTT
CDR3: CASSFWGQGAGTEAFF
V: TRBV5-1
size: .
J: TRBJ1-1
D: TRBD1

DNA: TGTGCCAGCTTTAGCGGGAGATCGGCCGGGGAGCTGTTTTTT
CDR3: CASFSGRSAGELFF
V: TRBV12-3/TRBV12-4
size: many
J: TRBJ2-2
D: TRBD2

DNA: TGCGCCAGCCGCGAGACCGGGGGAACGTCTGGAAACACCATATATTTT
CDR3: CASRETGGTSGNTIYF
V: TRBV5-1
size: many
J: TRBJ1-3
D: .

DNA: TGTGCCAGCAAAAGGTCGATCGATGAGCAGTTCTTC
CDR3: CASKRSIDEQFF
V: TRBV2
size: many
J: TRBJ2-1
D: .

DNA: TGCGCCAGCAGCTTAAATCGGCTAGGGGTCGGTGAGCAGTTCTTC
CDR3: CASSLNRLGVGEQFF
V: TRBV5-1
size: .
J: TRBJ2-1
D: .

DNA: TGTGCCAGCGCAGGGGCGGGAAACACTGAAGCTTTCTTT
CDR3: CASAGAGNTEAFF
V: TRBV18
size: .
J: TRBJ1-1
D: .

DNA: TGTGCCAGCAGTTTACGGGGGTCTTGGTATCAAGAGACCCAGTACTTC
CDR3: CASSLRGSWYQETQYF
V: TRBV12-3/TRBV12-4
size: many
J: TRBJ2-5
D: .